This entry is about one T cell receptor beta chain. This entry is derived from a study of shared clonotypes between healthy human individuals. This CDR3 region has 16 residues. Trimming cost V 5 bases and J 0 bases; bases outside gene matches: 3. The germline V gene has CDR1 LGHNA and CDR2 YSLEER. Donors included only healthy HIV-negative adults lacking recent acute infections or vaccinations. Each unsorted PBMC replicate got 300 ng genomic DNA, roughly 30,000 genomes. Sequencing on ten immunoSEQ deep assay plates was performed for unsorted PBMC DNA. Data came from immunoSEQ multiplex PCR; TCRdb stores just in-frame clones and leaves some out. Altogether about 470,000 clones are present, more than 75% being singletons, with the ten largest covering about 12%.

The chain carries TRBV4-3 and TRBJ2-1; 11 positions match TRBD2. The receptor was derived from a woman aged 40 to 50 in good health. Some clones in this sample may be carry-over from other donors' samples. The specimen was PBMCs. The CDR3 protein is CASSSGLAGSYNEQFF. CDR3 coding DNA: TGCGCCAGCAGCTCAGGACTAGCGGGCTCCTACAATGAGCAGTTCTTC.